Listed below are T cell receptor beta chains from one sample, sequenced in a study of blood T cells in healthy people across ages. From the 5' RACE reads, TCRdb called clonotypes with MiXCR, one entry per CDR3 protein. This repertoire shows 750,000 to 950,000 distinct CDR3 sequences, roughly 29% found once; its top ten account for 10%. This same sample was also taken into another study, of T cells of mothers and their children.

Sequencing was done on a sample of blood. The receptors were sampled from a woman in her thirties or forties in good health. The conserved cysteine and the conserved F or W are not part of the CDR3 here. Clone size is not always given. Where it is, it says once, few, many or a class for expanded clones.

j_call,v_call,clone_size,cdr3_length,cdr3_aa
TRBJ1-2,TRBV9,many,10,ASSGGRYGYT
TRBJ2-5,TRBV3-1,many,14,ASSQEGLAGQETQY
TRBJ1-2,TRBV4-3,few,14,ASSQDDRPFGYGYT
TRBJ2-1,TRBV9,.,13,ASSVAGTGYNEQF
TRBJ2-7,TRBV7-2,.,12,ASSSTGGGLEQY
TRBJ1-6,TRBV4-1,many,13,ASSQDSRNGSPLH
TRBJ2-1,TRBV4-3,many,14,ASSHESGTGNNEQF
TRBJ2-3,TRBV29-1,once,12,SVGTSGGSDTRY
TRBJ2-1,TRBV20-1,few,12,SARPANLYNEQF
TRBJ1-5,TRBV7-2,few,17,ASSPIRTPPYFRYQPQH
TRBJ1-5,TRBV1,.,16,TSSQAGTGGVWGQPQH
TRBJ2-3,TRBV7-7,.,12,ASSPDAITDTQY
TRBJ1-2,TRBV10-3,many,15,ANRNPDRVGDSYGYT
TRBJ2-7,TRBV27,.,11,ASIQGRVYEQY
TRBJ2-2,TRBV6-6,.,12,ASSPKRGGGELY
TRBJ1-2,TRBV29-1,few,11,SVEDLAGSGYT